This T cell receptor beta chain was found in a study of human T cells and chemical hapten exposure. Study in general: An approximately 2 cm by approximately 2 cm inner upper arm patch received 2% DPC for sensitization. Study outcomes and limitations: The formation of large CDR3 similarity clusters by expanded TCRs significantly exceeded that of controls. Patch test scores rose with PT1 expanded TCR counts, a positive correlation.

Notes on this clonotype: What it binds is unknown.

As to time point: pre-sensitization, week 0. The treatment here: therapeutic diphenylcyclopropenone sensitization with weekly scalp DPC. Investigators collected blood before applying each patch test. This CDR3 is 13 amino acids long. In germline, CDR1 is DFQATT, CDR2 SNEGSKA (reference sequence). Trimming pared 4 bases from V and 6 bases from J, leaving 13 bases between. TCRdb recomputed calls from the RACE reads with MiXCR, one row per CDR3 protein. The repertoire holds 150,000 to 200,000 distinct CDR3 sequences, with about 31% as singletons. The source material was whole blood, sampled in connection with sensitization to the hapten diphenylcyclopropenone (DPC). The receptor was isolated from a woman aged 30 to 39 with alopecia areata. Some clones in this sample may be carry-over from other donors' samples. The chain carries TRBV20-1 and TRBJ1-5; possible D gene TRBD1, 5 bases. CDR3 in amino acids: CSATGTTSQPQHF. The CDR3 coding sequence is TGCAGTGCTACCGGGACGACGAGTCAGCCCCAGCATTTT.